Listed here are 3 T cell receptor beta chains from one sample, sequenced in a study of blood T cell repertoires in COVID-19. Measured with immunoSEQ multiplex PCR; TCRdb has only the in-frame clones, and not every one. The table records 150,000 or so clones, over 70% of them present only once. Sequencing was performed on peripheral blood. Source of these receptors: a man older than 75 with acute or convalescent COVID-19.

The gene calls are TRBV7-8 and TRBJ2-5; D perhaps matches TRBD1 (5 bases). CDR3 length: 16 residues. Trimming removed 2 bases from V and 2 bases from J, with 15 bases in between. The germline V gene has CDR1 SGHVS and CDR2 FQNEAQ. CDR3: CASSLLSGQEQETQYF. The CDR3 coding sequence is TGTGCCAGCAGCTTACTGTCAGGGCAGGAACAAGAGACCCAGTACTTC.

V gene TRBV11-2 combines with J gene TRBJ2-1; D is perhaps TRBD2 (5 bases). The CDR3 is 13 amino acids. The V and J ends lost 2 bases and 9 bases respectively, with 11 bases between them. Germline lookup yields CDR1 SGHAT and CDR2 FQNNGV. The chain's CDR3 is CASSLISEGEQFF. In nucleotides, the CDR3 is TGTGCCAGCAGCTTAATATCAGAGGGTGAGCAGTTCTTC.

The V call is TRBV11-2, the J call TRBJ2-1; D gene ambiguous. Germline CDR1 SGHAT, CDR2 FQNNGV. The CDR3 consists of 14 residues. Deletions cut 1 base from V and 3 bases from J, with 7 bases between. CDR3 nucleotides: TGTGCCAGCAGCTTAGTTGGTAGCTACAATGAGCAGTTCTTC. Amino acid sequence: CASSLVGSYNEQFF.